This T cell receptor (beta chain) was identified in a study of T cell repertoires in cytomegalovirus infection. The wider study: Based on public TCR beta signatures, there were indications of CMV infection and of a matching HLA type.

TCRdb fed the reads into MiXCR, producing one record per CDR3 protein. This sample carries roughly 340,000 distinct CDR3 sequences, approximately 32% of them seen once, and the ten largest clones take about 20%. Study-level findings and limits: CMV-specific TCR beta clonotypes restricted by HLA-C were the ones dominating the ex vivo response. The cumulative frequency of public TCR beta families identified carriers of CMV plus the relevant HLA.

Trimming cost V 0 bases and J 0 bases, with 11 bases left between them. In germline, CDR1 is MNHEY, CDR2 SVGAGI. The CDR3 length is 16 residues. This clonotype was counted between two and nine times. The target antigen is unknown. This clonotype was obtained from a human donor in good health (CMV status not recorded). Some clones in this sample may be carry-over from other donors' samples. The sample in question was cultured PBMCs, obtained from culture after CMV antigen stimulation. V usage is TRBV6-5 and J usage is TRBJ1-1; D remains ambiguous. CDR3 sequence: CASSYSPLRLNTEAFF. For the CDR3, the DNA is TGTGCCAGCAGTTACTCACCGCTACGCTTGAACACTGAAGCTTTCTTT.